This is a list of T cell receptor beta chains from one sample in a study of radiation and T cells in renal cell carcinoma. Generated by immunoSEQ multiplex PCR, the TCRdb table keeps only in-frame clones and is missing some. The data contain about 12,000 clones, about 65% of them singletons. Sequenced material: tumor tissue, taken from a patient whose treatment was nephrectomy without radiotherapy. These receptors were collected from a woman older than 75 with renal cell carcinoma. The CDR3 runs from the conserved cysteine through the conserved F or W. D genes are given only for firm matches. Rows give clone size only sometimes, using once, few, many, or a class for an expanded clone.

clone_size,d_call,j_call,v_call,cdr3_aa,cdr3_nt
NA,TRBD1,TRBJ2-5,TRBV18,CASSGTEEETQYF,TGTGCCAGCTCAGGGACAGAAGAAGAGACCCAGTACTTC
NA,TRBD2,TRBJ2-2,TRBV2,CASSASGGAWTGELFF,TGTGCCAGCAGTGCTTCCGGGGGGGCTTGGACCGGGGAGCTGTTTTTT
medium-sized,TRBD1,TRBJ1-6,TRBV7-2,CASSSRDRVQKPLHF,TGTGCCAGCAGCTCCCGGGACAGGGTCCAGAAACCCCTCCACTTT
NA,NA,TRBJ2-1,TRBV4-2,CASSQDGSYNGEQFF,TGTGCCAGCAGCCAAGACGGCAGCTACAACGGTGAGCAGTTCTTC
few,NA,TRBJ1-5,TRBV10-3,CAINAGSNQPQHF,TGTGCCATCAACGCAGGGTCGAATCAGCCCCAGCATTTT
NA,NA,TRBJ2-1,TRBV28,CASSLGYNEQFF,TGTGCCAGCAGTTTAGGGTATAATGAGCAGTTCTTC
NA,TRBD1,TRBJ1-5,TRBV7-2,CASSSPSSDRGNQPQHF,TGTGCCAGCAGCTCTCCATCGTCTGACAGGGGCAATCAGCCCCAGCATTTT
NA,NA,TRBJ2-2,TRBV4-2,CASSHLTASDTGELFF,TGTGCCAGCAGCCATCTAACTGCTTCCGACACCGGGGAGCTGTTTTTT
NA,TRBD1,TRBJ1-6,TRBV2,CASSAGTGRDSPLHF,TGTGCCAGCAGTGCCGGGACAGGGAGGGATTCACCCCTCCACTTT
NA,NA,TRBJ1-6,TRBV27,CASSFISTGSSYNSPLHF,TGTGCCAGCAGTTTCATATCCACAGGAAGCTCCTATAATTCACCCCTCCACTTT
few,NA,TRBJ2-3,TRBV2,CASSVGTDTQYF,TGTGCCAGCAGTGTTGGGACAGATACGCAGTATTTT
NA,NA,TRBJ2-2,TRBV27,CASSPHSVTQTGELFF,TGTGCCAGCAGTCCGCACAGCGTAACGCAGACCGGGGAGCTGTTTTTT
NA,NA,TRBJ2-5,TRBV27,CASSPTLRPQETQYF,TGTGCCAGCAGTCCCACCTTGCGACCCCAAGAGACCCAGTACTTC
medium-sized,NA,TRBJ1-6,TRBV5-1,CASSLDNSPLHF,TGCGCCAGCAGCTTGGATAATTCACCCCTCCACTTT
few,NA,TRBJ2-3,TRBV27,CASSLGGGGSQYF,TGTGCCAGCAGTTTGGGAGGCGGGGGCTCGCAGTATTTT
NA,TRBD1,TRBJ1-5,TRBV18,CASSPPGGQGPQHF,TGTGCCAGCTCACCACCTGGGGGACAGGGACCCCAGCATTTT
few,NA,TRBJ1-1,TRBV5-4,CASSWNRAKAFF,TGTGCCAGCAGCTGGAACAGGGCGAAGGCTTTCTTT
NA,NA,TRBJ1-2,TRBV9,CASSAFRPPGLFNGYTF,TGTGCCAGCAGCGCATTCCGACCCCCGGGGCTCTTTAATGGCTACACCTTC